The entry below gives a single T cell receptor (beta chain) sequence along with its context. The sample comes from a study of shared clonotypes between healthy human individuals. This table comes from immunoSEQ multiplex PCR, and its TCRdb copy is limited to in-frame clones, with some not included. The sample consists of approximately 2.5 million clones, 90% to 95% of them appearing once. The clonotype originates from a man aged 18 to 29 in good health. Specimen: naive CD4+ T cells sorted from blood. The subset: CD45RA+ positively selected.

This chain's CDR3 is CASSDGTQLGTDTQYF. CDR3 nucleotides: TGCGCCAGCAGCGACGGGACTCAGTTGGGCACAGATACGCAGTATTTT. This rearrangement joins TRBV5-1 to TRBJ2-3; TRBD2 is a possible D gene (6 bases). Trimming cost V 4 bases and J 1 base, with 16 bases left between them. Germline V CDR1 and CDR2: SGHRS, YFSETQ. The CDR3 is 16 amino acids. The variable domain in full, completed from reference TRBV5-1 and TRBJ2-3, reads KAGVTQTPRYLIKTRGQQVTLSCSPISGHRSVSWYQQTPGQGLQFLFEYFSETQRNKGNFPGRFSGRQFSNSRSEMNVSTLELGDSALYLCASSDGTQLGTDTQYFGPGTRLTVL.